A selection of T cell receptor beta chains follows, all from one sample in a study of blood T cell repertoires in COVID-19. Assay used: immunoSEQ multiplex PCR; TCRdb lists only in-frame clones, some missing. The sample carries fewer than 65,000 clones, 87% recorded once. Sequencing was carried out using peripheral blood. These receptors all come from a human donor with acute or convalescent COVID-19. The donor label of this sample is uncertain. CDR3s include the opening cysteine and the closing phenylalanine or tryptophan. The D gene is left open where the match is weak. Clone size appears in some rows only: once, few, many, or a class for an expanded clone.

abundance	d_gene	j_gene	v_gene	CDR3aa	CDR3nt
NA	NA	TRBJ2-3	TRBV1	CTSSGRGLRTIDTQYF	TGCACCAGCAGTGGGAGGGGCCTACGGACTATTGATACGCAGTATTTT
NA	NA	TRBJ2-7	TRBV5-5	CASSLGGKYEQYF	TGTGCCAGCAGCTTAGGGGGAAAATACGAGCAGTACTTC
NA	TRBD2	TRBJ2-7	TRBV9	CASSHSGSKNYEQYF	TGTGCCAGCAGCCATAGCGGGAGCAAGAACTACGAGCAGTACTTC
NA	NA	TRBJ2-1	TRBV5-8	CASSHGLVWFF	TGTGCCAGCAGCCACGGACTGGTCTGGTTCTTC
NA	NA	TRBJ1-4	TRBV10-3	CAISETPSGTTNEKLFF	TGTGCCATCAGTGAGACGCCCTCGGGGACAACTAATGAAAAACTGTTTTTT
NA	TRBD1	TRBJ2-7	TRBV5-1	CASSLEGQGQQYF	TGCGCCAGCAGCTTGGAGGGACAGGGGCAGCAGTACTTC
once	TRBD1	TRBJ2-1	TRBV2	CASSQGTGGRNEQFF	TGTGCCAGCAGTCAAGGGACAGGGGGTCGAAATGAGCAGTTCTTC
NA	NA	TRBJ2-7	TRBV7-3	CASSLSGQVYEQYF	TGTGCCAGCAGCCTCTCAGGACAAGTCTACGAGCAGTACTTC
NA	TRBD2	TRBJ2-5	TRBV19	CASSILRESETQYF	TGTGCCAGTAGTATTTTGCGGGAGTCGGAGACCCAGTACTTC
NA	NA	TRBJ1-1	TRBV2	CASRPNRDISKAFF	TGTGCCAGCAGGCCCAACCGGGACATTTCAAAAGCTTTCTTT
NA	NA	TRBJ1-2	TRBV19	CASSISQTRDGYTF	TGTGCCAGTAGTATCTCTCAGACCAGGGATGGCTACACCTTC
NA	TRBD1	TRBJ2-7	TRBV5-1	CASNRDSTYEQYF	TGCGCCAGCAATCGGGACAGTACCTACGAGCAGTACTTC
once	TRBD1	TRBJ1-3	TRBV11-2	CASSPRTGPTGNTIYF	TGTGCCAGCAGCCCCCGGACAGGGCCCACTGGAAACACCATATATTTT
NA	TRBD1	TRBJ1-1	TRBV5-6	CASIELGQSTNEAFF	TGTGCCAGCATCGAATTGGGACAGTCCACCAATGAAGCTTTCTTT
NA	TRBD2	TRBJ2-2	TRBV7-8	CASSPLAGAGTGELFF	TGTGCCAGCAGCCCACTAGCGGGGGCGGGCACCGGGGAGCTGTTTTTT
NA	NA	TRBJ1-5	TRBV6-5	CASSYRQAGQPQHF	TGTGCCAGCAGTTACCGACAGGCCGGTCAGCCCCAGCATTTT
NA	NA	TRBJ2-3	TRBV4-2	CASSQDSGFSTDTQYF	TGTGCCAGCAGCCAAGATTCGGGGTTTAGCACAGATACGCAGTATTTT
NA	TRBD1	TRBJ1-1	TRBV5-1	CASSLVTGDFMNTEAFF	TGCGCCAGCAGCTTGGTGACAGGGGACTTCATGAACACTGAAGCTTTCTTT
NA	TRBD2	TRBJ2-1	TRBV6-2/TRBV6-3	CASSRTSGPNEQFF	TGTGCCAGCAGTAGGACTAGCGGGCCCAATGAGCAGTTCTTC
NA	NA	TRBJ2-1	TRBV27	CASSLGSPTYNEQFF	TGTGCCAGCAGTTTAGGGAGCCCGACTTACAATGAGCAGTTCTTC
once	NA	TRBJ1-1	TRBV7-2	CASSLVQSNTEAFF	TGTGCCAGCAGCTTAGTACAGAGCAACACTGAAGCTTTCTTT
NA	TRBD1	TRBJ2-3	TRBV7-2	CASSPRRQGGGTDTQYF	TGTGCCAGCAGCCCCCGGAGACAGGGCGGTGGCACAGATACGCAGTATTTT
NA	NA	TRBJ1-5	TRBV18	CASSPGVAADNQPQHF	TGTGCCAGCTCACCAGGTGTGGCTGCAGATAATCAGCCCCAGCATTTT
NA	NA	TRBJ2-2	TRBV24-1	CATSGWSSNTGELFF	TGTGCCACCAGTGGATGGTCCAGTAACACCGGGGAGCTGTTTTTT
NA	TRBD2	TRBJ2-7	TRBV6-1	CASSEWGTSNYEQYF	TGTGCCAGCAGTGAATGGGGGACTAGCAACTACGAGCAGTACTTC
NA	TRBD2	TRBJ2-7	TRBV28	CASSPGLAGTSYEQYF	TGTGCCAGCAGTCCCGGACTAGCGGGTACTTCCTACGAGCAGTACTTC
NA	NA	TRBJ2-1	TRBV7-2	CASSLRGASAYNEQFF	TGTGCCAGCAGCTTACGAGGGGCTAGCGCTTACAATGAGCAGTTCTTC
NA	NA	TRBJ1-6	TRBV11-2	CASSLSQDSPLHF	TGTGCCAGCAGCCTATCACAGGATTCACCCCTCCACTTT
NA	TRBD1	TRBJ1-2	TRBV12-3/TRBV12-4	CASTLVVRGGYTF	TGTGCCAGCACCCTCGTTGTCAGGGGGGGCTACACCTTC
NA	NA	TRBJ2-7	TRBV28	CASTRRNENTYEQYF	TGTGCCAGCACTCGGCGGAACGAAAACACCTACGAGCAGTACTTC
NA	TRBD2	TRBJ2-2	TRBV5-4	CASSPPSGRNTGELFF	TGTGCCAGCAGCCCCCCGAGCGGGAGAAACACCGGGGAGCTGTTTTTT
NA	TRBD1	TRBJ2-1	TRBV2	CASRGDRGPHPSYNEQFF	TGTGCCAGCAGAGGGGACAGGGGGCCCCATCCCTCCTACAATGAGCAGTTCTTC
NA	NA	TRBJ2-7	TRBV27	CASARAGWEQYF	TGTGCCAGCGCCAGGGCCGGTTGGGAGCAGTACTTC
NA	NA	TRBJ2-3	TRBV29-1	CSVETGGDTQYF	TGCAGCGTTGAAACCGGAGGGGATACGCAGTATTTT
NA	NA	TRBJ2-1	TRBV3-1/TRBV3-2	CASSPRGASSYNEQFF	TGTGCCAGCAGCCCCCGGGGAGCGAGCTCCTACAATGAGCAGTTCTTC
once	NA	TRBJ1-1	TRBV28	CASSFPGINTEAFF	TGTGCCAGCAGTTTCCCGGGAATCAACACTGAAGCTTTCTTT
few	NA	TRBJ2-5	TRBV28	CASSLRLAETQYF	TGTGCCAGCAGTTTAAGGCTAGCAGAGACCCAGTACTTC
few	TRBD2	TRBJ2-3	TRBV4-1	CASSLRTSGGLDTQYF	TGCGCCAGCAGCCTACGGACTAGCGGGGGACTTGATACGCAGTATTTT
few	TRBD1	TRBJ1-5	TRBV19	CASIPTGGKGNQPQHF	TGTGCCAGTATCCCGACAGGGGGCAAGGGCAATCAGCCCCAGCATTTT
NA	NA	TRBJ1-4	TRBV7-8	CASSTNGGLQEKLFF	TGTGCCAGCAGCACAAACGGGGGGTTGCAAGAAAAACTGTTTTTT
NA	TRBD1	TRBJ1-4	TRBV23-1	CASSPDRVGEKLFF	TGCGCCAGCAGCCCGGACAGGGTCGGCGAAAAACTGTTTTTT
NA	NA	TRBJ1-1	TRBV29-1	CSVETGMNTEAFF	TGCAGCGTAGAGACGGGGATGAACACTGAAGCTTTCTTT
NA	NA	TRBJ1-1	TRBV5-1	CASSSRTDNTEAFF	TGCGCCAGCAGCTCAAGGACAGATAACACTGAAGCTTTCTTT
NA	TRBD1	TRBJ2-7	TRBV18	CASSPMDRDDEQYF	TGTGCCAGCTCACCAATGGACAGGGACGACGAGCAGTACTTC
NA	NA	TRBJ1-2	TRBV28	CASSFPGMRGYTF	TGTGCCAGCAGTTTCCCGGGAATGAGAGGCTACACCTTC
NA	NA	TRBJ2-1	TRBV7-3	CASSPDSYDEQFF	TGTGCCAGCAGCCCTGACTCGTACGATGAGCAGTTCTTC
NA	TRBD1	TRBJ1-1	TRBV4-1	CASSPSRQGAGEAFF	TGCGCCAGCAGCCCTAGTCGACAGGGGGCCGGTGAAGCTTTCTTT
NA	NA	TRBJ2-3	TRBV19	CASSIAARGTDTQYF	TGTGCCAGTAGTATAGCGGCCAGGGGCACAGATACGCAGTATTTT
once	NA	TRBJ1-1	TRBV7-2	CASSLGEGGDTEAFF	TGTGCCAGCAGCTTAGGGGAGGGGGGTGACACTGAAGCTTTCTTT
once	TRBD1	TRBJ1-4	TRBV19	CASTDRVNEKLFF	TGTGCCAGTACGGACAGGGTGAATGAAAAACTGTTTTTT
NA	NA	TRBJ2-3	TRBV11-2	CASSLAGADTQYF	TGTGCCAGCAGCTTAGCGGGGGCAGATACGCAGTATTTT
NA	NA	TRBJ2-1	TRBV7-3	CASSRVGYNEQFF	TGTGCCAGCAGCCGGGTTGGGTACAATGAGCAGTTCTTC
NA	TRBD2	TRBJ2-5	TRBV5-8	CASSLTGTSGQETQYF	TGTGCCAGCAGCTTGACGGGGACTAGCGGCCAAGAGACCCAGTACTTC
NA	NA	TRBJ2-3	TRBV19	CASSISKSDTQYF	TGTGCCAGTAGTATTTCTAAATCAGATACGCAGTATTTT
NA	NA	TRBJ1-2	TRBV28	CASSPSTGKGKDYGYTF	TGTGCCAGCAGTCCCAGTACAGGGAAGGGGAAGGACTATGGCTACACCTTC
NA	NA	TRBJ2-3	TRBV7-2	CASSLSGLSTDTQYF	TGTGCCAGCAGCTTATCGGGTTTAAGCACAGATACGCAGTATTTT
NA	TRBD1	TRBJ2-7	TRBV25-1	CASSEFGTGYYEQYF	TGTGCCAGCAGTGAATTTGGGACAGGATACTACGAGCAGTACTTC